One T cell receptor (beta chain) is described in this entry. TCRdb re-called the RT-PCR reads with MiXCR, one entry per CDR3 protein. The table has some 640,000 distinct CDR3 sequences, 11% to 15% seen once. The sample comes from a study of response to subunit inactivated influenza vaccine. The sample in question was PBMCs from blood, obtained less than 15 days before vaccination. This TCR came from a man in his fifties or sixties who received an inactivated influenza vaccine.

This chain's CDR3 is CSARKGQGSYEQYF. The CDR3 DNA reads TGCAGTGCTAGGAAGGGACAGGGGTCCTACGAGCAGTACTTC. The chain couples TRBV20-1 to TRBJ2-7; 10 nucleotides align to TRBD1. The trim removed 3 bases at V and 1 base at J, leaving 3 bases unmatched. The germline V gene encodes CDR1 DFQATT and CDR2 SNEGSKA (reference sequence). This CDR3 comprises 14 residues.